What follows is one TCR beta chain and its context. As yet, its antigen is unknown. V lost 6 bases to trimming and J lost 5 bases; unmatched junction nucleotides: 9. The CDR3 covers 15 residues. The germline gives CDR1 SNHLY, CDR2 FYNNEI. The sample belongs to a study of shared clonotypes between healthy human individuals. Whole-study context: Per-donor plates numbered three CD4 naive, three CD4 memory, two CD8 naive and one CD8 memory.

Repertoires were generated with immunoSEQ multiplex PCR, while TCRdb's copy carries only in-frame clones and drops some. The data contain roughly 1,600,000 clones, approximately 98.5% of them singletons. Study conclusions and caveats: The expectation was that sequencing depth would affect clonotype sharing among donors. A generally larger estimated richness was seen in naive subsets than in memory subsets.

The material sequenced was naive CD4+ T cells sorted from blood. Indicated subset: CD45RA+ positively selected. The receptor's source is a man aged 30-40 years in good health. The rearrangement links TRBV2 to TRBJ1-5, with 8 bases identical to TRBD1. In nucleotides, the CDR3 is TGTGCCAGCAGAGCCGGACAGGGTGTTTATCAGCCCCAGCATTTT. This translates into CASRAGQGVYQPQHF.